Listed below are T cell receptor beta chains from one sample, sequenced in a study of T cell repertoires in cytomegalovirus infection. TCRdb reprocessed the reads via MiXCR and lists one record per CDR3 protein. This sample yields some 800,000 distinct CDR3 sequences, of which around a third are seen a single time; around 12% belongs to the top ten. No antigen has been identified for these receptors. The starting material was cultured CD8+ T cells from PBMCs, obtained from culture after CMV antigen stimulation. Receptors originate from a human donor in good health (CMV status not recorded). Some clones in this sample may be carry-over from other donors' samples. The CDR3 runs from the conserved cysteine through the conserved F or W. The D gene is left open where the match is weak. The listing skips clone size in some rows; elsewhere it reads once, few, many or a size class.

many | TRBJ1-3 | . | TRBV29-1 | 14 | CSALDRLSGNTIYF | TGCAGCGCCCTCGACAGGCTCTCTGGAAACACCATATATTTT
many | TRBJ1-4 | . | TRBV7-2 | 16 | CASSNTPGSPREKLFF | TGTGCCAGCAGCAATACCCCAGGGTCTCCTAGGGAAAAACTGTTTTTT
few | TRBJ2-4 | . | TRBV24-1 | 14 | CATSPRDGKNIQYF | TGTGCCACCAGTCCTCGGGACGGAAAAAACATTCAGTACTTC
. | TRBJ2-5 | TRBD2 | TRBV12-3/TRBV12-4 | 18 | CASRSGTSGGGGAVTQYF | TGTGCCAGCAGATCCGGGACTAGCGGGGGTGGGGGGGCTGTGACCCAGTACTTC
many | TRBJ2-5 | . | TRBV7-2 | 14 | CASSLGVFQETQYF | TGTGCCAGCAGCCTCGGGGTATTTCAAGAGACCCAGTACTTC
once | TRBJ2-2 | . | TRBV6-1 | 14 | CASSSPGIPGELFF | TGTGCCAGCAGCTCCCCTGGGATTCCCGGGGAGCTGTTTTTT
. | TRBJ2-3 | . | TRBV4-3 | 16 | CASSQDPPAGMDTQYF | TGCGCCAGCAGCCAAGATCCCCCCGCCGGTATGGATACGCAGTATTTT
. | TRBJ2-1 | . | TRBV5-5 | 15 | CASSPDLGHYNEQFF | TGTGCCAGCAGCCCAGACTTAGGTCATTACAATGAGCAGTTCTTC
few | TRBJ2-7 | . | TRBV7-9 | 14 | CASSLEGGSYEQYF | TGTGCCAGCAGCTTAGAAGGGGGCTCCTACGAGCAGTACTTC
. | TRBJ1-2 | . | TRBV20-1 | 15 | CSARDLQSTNYGYTF | TGCAGTGCTAGAGATCTCCAGTCTACTAACTATGGCTACACCTTC
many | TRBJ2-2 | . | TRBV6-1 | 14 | CASSELGTTGELFF | TGTGCCAGCAGTGAATTAGGGACCACCGGGGAGCTGTTTTTT
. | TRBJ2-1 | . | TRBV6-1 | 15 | CASSDVGFSYNEQFF | TGTGCCAGCAGTGATGTAGGGTTCTCCTACAATGAGCAGTTCTTC
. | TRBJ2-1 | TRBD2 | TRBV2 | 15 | CARRVRRGDYNEQFF | TGTGCCAGACGAGTCCGGCGGGGGGACTACAATGAGCAGTTCTTC
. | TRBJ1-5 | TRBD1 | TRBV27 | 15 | CASSPRGVFNQPQHF | TGTGCCAGCAGTCCCAGGGGGGTATTCAATCAGCCCCAGCATTTT
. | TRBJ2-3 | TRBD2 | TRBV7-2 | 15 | CASSLFLAGIDTQYF | TGTGCTAGCAGCTTGTTCCTAGCGGGAATAGATACGCAGTATTTT
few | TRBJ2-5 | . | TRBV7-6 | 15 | CASSFKGTPQETQYF | TGTGCCAGCAGCTTCAAGGGTACCCCTCAAGAGACCCAGTACTTC
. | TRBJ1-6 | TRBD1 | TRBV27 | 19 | CASSPPGQDVWSYNSPLHF | TGTGCCAGCAGTCCACCGGGACAGGACGTCTGGTCCTATAATTCACCCCTCCACTTT
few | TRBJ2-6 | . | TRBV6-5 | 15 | CASTPGTAGANVLTF | TGTGCCAGCACCCCCGGAACCGCTGGGGCCAACGTCCTGACTTTC
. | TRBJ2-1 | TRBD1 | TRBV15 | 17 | CATSRVGSGGPGNEQFF | TGTGCCACCAGCAGAGTAGGGTCAGGGGGTCCGGGGAATGAGCAGTTCTTC
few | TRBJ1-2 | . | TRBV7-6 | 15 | CASSSPTSRDYGYTF | TGTGCCAGCAGCTCCCCAACCAGCCGCGACTATGGCTACACCTTC
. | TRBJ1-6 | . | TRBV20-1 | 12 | CSPEDGDSPLHF | TGCAGCCCAGAAGACGGGGATTCACCCCTCCACTTT
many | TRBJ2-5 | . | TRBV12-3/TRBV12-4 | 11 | CASSYKETQYF | TGTGCCAGCAGTTATAAAGAGACCCAGTACTTC
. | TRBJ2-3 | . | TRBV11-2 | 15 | CASSYRGNGADTQYF | TGTGCCAGCAGTTACCGGGGGAACGGGGCAGATACGCAGTATTTT